This T cell receptor (beta chain) comes out of a study of blood T cell repertoires in COVID-19 (dated by TCRdb to 2018 to 2020). Background on the whole study: Samples from collaborators originated in the United States, Italy and Spain and spanned both the acute and convalescent phases of COVID-19. The prospective study material was composed of cDNA or gDNA derived from T cells, B-cell-depleted T cells, or PBMCs. Subjects who had been exposed to COVID-19, were actively infected with it, or had recovered from it provided the deeply sampled blood TCRbeta repertoires that made up the dataset. A freely available public database, intended as a resource for researchers studying the immune response to SARS-CoV-2, is where the repertoires were released. Samples came from the ongoing ImmuneRACE study (first 160 participants) plus 1,254 subjects from 6 global collaborators. Sample metadata almost always included a de-identified subject ID, COVID-19 status, age in years and sex. Where HLA class I and class II types were available, the types were taken from metadata supplied by the sample provider, not from assay-based typing.

About this clone: The antigen it recognizes is unknown. Nothing much larger sits one base from this clone, and base qualities are not available.

Broader findings and caveats from the paper: Clinical and demographic metadata were provided uncurated, with the amount varying by source and participant.

The immunoSEQ Assay, a bias-controlled multiplex PCR, was used to amplify TCRbeta CDR3 regions from genomic DNA. Under the source paper's analysis protocol: The number of nucleated cells in each sample was estimated by amplification of reference gene primers within the assay. To quantify the absolute abundance of each unique TCRbeta CDR3 rearrangement, sequence reads were collapsed and filtered. For each sample, productive Simpson clonality was calculated as the square root of Simpson's diversity index over productive rearrangements. The source is immuneACCESS, and TCRdb retained only in-frame sequences with V and J called. Part of the clones is not carried over; for the studies checked, unresolved V genes explain less than half of this, and the remainder is unexplained. V, J and clone size derive from that table, while D and trimming were established from the DNA sequence. The sample table contains about 460,000 clones; only one count was recorded for 80% to 90% of them. 8.3% of the sample is in the top ten clones.

In the prospective study, participants were roughly 18 to 90 years old, resided in about two dozen geographic areas of the United States, and were enrolled through a virtual design. Cohort assignment in the prospective study relied on participant-reported clinical history from a screening survey and a study questionnaire. For ImmuneRACE Cohort 3, a participant was defined as recovered based on two consecutive negative NP/OP PCR tests, clearance by a healthcare professional, or resolution of symptoms. In the prospective study, mobile phlebotomists collected whole blood, serum and a nasopharyngeal or oropharyngeal swab from each participant. Prospective study participants could optionally give additional blood draws and questionnaires over an approximately 2-month period. Blood samples from the prospective study were shipped frozen or at room temperature prior to DNA extraction. CDR1 and CDR2, looked up from the germline V gene, are MGHRA and YSYEKL. The CDR3 runs 17 residues from the cysteine to the phenylalanine. CDR3 DNA is the only sequence kept; it has 51 bases, read in frame from the first base. The V and J ends are trimmed by 4 bases and 0 bases, leaving 17 bases between them.

The sequence came from an older woman who had recovered from COVID-19. In this chain, TRBV4-1 is recombined with TRBJ2-3; perhaps TRBD2 is the D gene, with 6 bases matching. Sequencing was performed on PBMCs or T cells enriched from blood (not recorded which). This receptor carries the CDR3 CASSPTLLGLSTDTQYF. The nucleotides read TGCGCCAGCAGCCCAACACTTCTGGGACTCAGCACAGATACGCAGTATTTT.